The 15 T cell receptor beta chains below were found in one sample sequenced in a study of CD8 T cells in Susac syndrome. With random hexamers, roughly 0.45 to 1 ug RNA was reverse transcribed. One entry per CDR3 protein results from TCRdb running MiXCR on the immunoSEQ multiplex PCR reads. The sample carries around 71,000 distinct CDR3 sequences, over 90% recorded once. Sequenced input: CD4+ T cells from PBMCs. The receptors stem from a human donor with multiple sclerosis.

The CDR3 nucleotides read TGCAGTGCCTGCCCCGCCGTGAACACTGAAGCTTTCTTT. The encoded protein is CSACPAVNTEAFF. The chain joins TRBV20-1 to TRBJ1-1; no clear D. Germline CDR1 and CDR2: DFQATT and SNEGSKA (reference sequence). CDR3 length: 13 residues. V was shortened by 6 bases and J by 0 bases, with 11 bases between the two germline ends.

The chain combines TRBV27 with TRBJ2-3, with 9 bases aligning to TRBD2. CDR1 and CDR2 (germline): MNHEY, SMNVEV (reference sequence). The CDR3 runs to 15 residues. V lost 2 bases, J lost 1 base, and 1 base stayed unmatched. The CDR3 here is CASSLAGGRTDTQYF. DNA of the CDR3: TGTGCCAGCAGTTTAGCGGGGGGGCGCACAGATACGCAGTATTTT.

The V and J genes are TRBV4-1 and TRBJ2-5; the match to TRBD1 covers 10 bases. This CDR3 comprises 16 residues. CDR1 and CDR2 from the germline V gene are MGHRA and YSYEKL. J was trimmed by 6 bases and V by 1 base; bases with no gene match: 8. This CDR3 reads CASSQGPGQGSQTQYF. As DNA, the CDR3 is TGCGCCAGCAGCCAAGGACCGGGACAGGGGAGCCAGACCCAGTACTTC.

The chain combines TRBV6-6 with TRBJ2-5, with 7 bases lining up with TRBD2. J gave up 1 base and V 2 bases, and 7 bases lay outside the gene matches. The CDR3 sequence is 16 residues long. CDR1 and CDR2 from the germline V gene are MNHNY and SVGAGI (reference sequence). CDR3 amino acids: CASSYVLGGSQETQYF. In DNA, the CDR3 is TGTGCCAGCAGTTACGTGCTGGGGGGGAGCCAAGAGACCCAGTACTTC.

As for this clonotype: One end of the junction varies from germline; a read error may be responsible. The chain recombines TRBV7-6 with TRBJ2-7; D may correspond to TRBD1 or TRBD2 (5 bases each). The germline CDR1 and CDR2 sequences are SGHVS and FNYEAQ. The CDR3 is made up of 13 amino acids. The CDR3 region has the DNA TGTGCCAGCAGTAACGGGGCCTCCCACGAGCAGTACTTC. Its protein product is CASSNGASHEQYF.

This chain connects TRBV27 to TRBJ1-2, with D unclear. Trimming took off 6 bases at V and 0 bases at J, with 8 bases between the two ends. Per germline, CDR1 MNHEY and CDR2 SMNVEV (reference sequence). The CDR3 consists of 13 residues. The CDR3 DNA reads as TGTGCCAGCAGAGCCACAGCTAACTATGGCTACACCTTC. It translates to CASRATANYGYTF.

The J gene is TRBJ2-7, the V gene TRBV11-3; D perhaps matches TRBD2 (5 bases). V lost 0 bases and J 0 bases, leaving 12 bases between the germline ends. Germline V gives CDR1 SGHNT, CDR2 YENEEA. The CDR3 spans 16 residues. The CDR3 reads CASSLDRGSISYEQYF. CDR3 sequence (DNA): TGTGCCAGCAGCTTAGATCGAGGGTCGATCTCCTACGAGCAGTACTTC. The variable domain in full, completed from reference TRBV11-3 and TRBJ2-7, reads EAGVVQSPRYKIIEKKQPVAFWCNPISGHNTLYWYLQNLGQGPELLIRYENEEAVDDSQLPKDRFSAERLKGVDSTLKIQPAELGDSAVYLCASSLDRGSISYEQYFGPGTRLTVT.

The chain combines TRBV28 with TRBJ2-7; 10 bases fit TRBD1. The CDR3 runs 16 residues. Germline CDR1 and CDR2: MDHEN and SYDVKM. Trimming removed 4 bases from V and 2 bases from J; junction bases left unmatched: 8. The CDR3 protein is CASSSAPGQGPYEQYF. The DNA for the CDR3 is TGTGCCAGCAGTTCCGCTCCGGGACAGGGGCCCTACGAGCAGTACTTC.

This rearrangement joins TRBV11-2 to TRBJ2-7, with D perhaps assigned TRBD1 or TRBD2 (5 bases each). Germline V gene lookup returns CDR1 SGHAT and CDR2 FQNNGV. The CDR3 length is 15 residues. V shed 1 base and J shed 2 bases, with 12 bases lying between them. CDR3: CASSLAPGTTYEQYF. The CDR3 bases are TGTGCCAGCAGCTTAGCCCCCGGGACCACCTACGAGCAGTACTTC.

The J gene is TRBJ2-1, the V gene TRBV7-2; 7 bases are a match to TRBD2. This CDR3 has 16 amino acids. CDR1 is SGHTA, CDR2 FQGNSA, per germline. Unmatched junction bases numbered 8, after V lost 2 bases and J lost 4 bases. CDR3 nucleotide sequence: TGTGCCAGCAGCTTAACCCCTGAGCGGGGATACAATGAGCAGTTCTTC. Amino acid sequence: CASSLTPERGYNEQFF.

This chain connects TRBV5-1 to TRBJ2-7, with a tentative D call TRBD1 (6 bases). The CDR3 has 15 amino acids. CDR1 and CDR2 from the germline V gene are SGHRS and YFSETQ. Trimming took off 4 bases at V and 1 base at J, with 15 bases between the two ends. The CDR3 bases are TGCGCCAGCAGCGTCCAAGGACAGAATTCCTACGAGCAGTACTTC. Translating gives CASSVQGQNSYEQYF.

This clonotype was observed a single time. The gene calls are TRBV4-2 and TRBJ2-3, with 9 bases that match TRBD2. The V segment lost 0 bases and the J segment 2 bases; nucleotides outside the gene matches: 6. CDR3 length: 17 amino acids. The germline V gene has CDR1 LGHNA and CDR2 YNFKEQ. The chain's CDR3 is CASSQDYASGITDTQYF. The CDR3 DNA follows: TGTGCCAGCAGCCAAGATTACGCTAGCGGGATCACAGATACGCAGTATTTT.

The chain combines TRBV3-1 with TRBJ2-1; 10 bases are shared with TRBD1. The CDR3 runs to 14 residues. V was pared by 6 bases and J by 8 bases, with 7 bases of the junction left unmatched. Germline CDR1 reads LGHDT; CDR2 reads YNNKEL (reference sequence). CDR3 sequence reads: CASRRGQGFDEQFF. The CDR3 DNA reads as TGTGCCAGCAGACGGGGACAGGGGTTCGATGAGCAGTTCTTC.

The chain couples TRBV7-9 to TRBJ1-1; 8 bases line up with TRBD1. The germline V gene encodes CDR1 SEHNR and CDR2 FQNEAQ (reference sequence). Unmatched junction bases numbered 7, after V lost 5 bases and J lost 5 bases. The CDR3 consists of 14 residues. CDR3 nucleotides: TGTGCCAGCAGCAAGACAGGGGTATCAACTGAAGCTTTCTTT. The encoded protein is CASSKTGVSTEAFF.

CDR3 sequence reads: CASSPNPGVQPQHF. In nucleotides, the CDR3 is TGTGCCAGCAGCCCGAACCCGGGGGTACAGCCCCAGCATTTT. This chain uses TRBV3-1 with TRBJ1-5, with D possibly being TRBD1 (5 bases). The V gene lost 4 bases and the J gene lost 7 bases, with 14 bases spanning the gap. The germline gives CDR1 LGHDT, CDR2 YNNKEL (reference sequence). The CDR3 length is 14 residues.